This TCR beta chain was recovered during a study of cytomegalovirus exposure and HLA in healthy donors. Donors sampled were nominally healthy, though unrecorded immune exposures were likely. Use of 60 Vbeta and 13 Jbeta primers characterized the PCR. Assay used: immunoSEQ multiplex PCR; TCRdb lists only in-frame clones, some missing. The repertoire holds 98,000 or so clones, with over 75% as singletons. About this clone itself: The antigen is not known.

V was pared by 0 bases and J by 7 bases, with 11 bases of the junction left unmatched. CDR1 is PRHDT, CDR2 FYEKMQ, per germline (reference sequence). The CDR3 has 16 residues. General study points: Later analysis demonstrated an association between a missense DCLRE1C variant and TCR beta V- and J-gene trimming. Among TCR beta chains, those listed as cytomegalovirus-associated numbered under 200.

The sequence came from a young woman in good health and CMV-seropositive. The V call is TRBV13, the J call TRBJ2-7; TRBD2 matches at 8 bases. Sequences were obtained from PBMCs. The DNA of the CDR3 is TGTGCCAGCAGCTTAGGCGGGAGGGCCTTTTCTGAAGAGCAGTACTTC. Protein: CASSLGGRAFSEEQYF.